The 10 T cell receptor beta chains below were found in one sample sequenced in a study of T cells in narcolepsy. Sequenced by immunoSEQ multiplex PCR; TCRdb stores in-frame clones only, minus some. The repertoire holds roughly 35,000 clones, with 70% to 90% as singletons. The sample consisted of CD45RA- memory CD4+ T cells from PBMCs. These TCRs come from a human donor with narcolepsy.

The rearrangement joins TRBV5-4 to TRBJ1-1; a possible D gene is TRBD1 (6 bases). The CDR3 contains 15 residues. Trimming stripped 0 bases from V and 4 bases from J, with 13 bases between. Germline CDR1 SGHNT, CDR2 YYREEE (reference sequence). The CDR3 sequence: CASSLVQGLGTEAFF. For the CDR3, the DNA is TGTGCCAGCAGCTTGGTTCAGGGGCTGGGCACTGAAGCTTTCTTT.

The rearrangement joins TRBV5-1 to TRBJ2-7, with 9 bases aligning to TRBD2. Germline values: CDR1 SGHRS, CDR2 YFSETQ. V lost 4 bases and J lost 1; bases outside the gene matches: 6. This CDR3 is 15 amino acids long. DNA for the CDR3: TGCGCCAGCAGCCTGGGGACTAGCACATCCTACGAGCAGTACTTC. Translating gives CASSLGTSTSYEQYF.

The chain employs TRBV19 and TRBJ2-7; no clear D gene. Germline V lookup: CDR1 LNHDA, CDR2 SQIVND (reference sequence). Trimming shortened V by 0 bases and J by 3 bases, and 12 bases separated the two germline ends. The CDR3 runs to 15 residues. The CDR3 DNA is TGTGCCAGTAGTATAGAAGGTGGGCGATTCTACGAGCAGTACTTC. Protein sequence: CASSIEGGRFYEQYF.

V is TRBV5-1 and J is TRBJ2-5; no reliable D call. Trimming stripped 4 bases from V and 5 bases from J, with 12 bases between. The CDR3 has 13 amino acids. Germline V lookup: CDR1 SGHRS, CDR2 YFSETQ. For the CDR3, the DNA is TGCGCCAGCAGCACGACTGGATTGGAGACCCAGTACTTC. It yields the protein CASSTTGLETQYF.

V usage is TRBV9 and J usage is TRBJ2-1; D perhaps matches TRBD2 (7 bases). The length of the CDR3 is 15 residues. CDR1 is SGDLS, CDR2 YYNGEE, per germline. Trimming shortened V by 2 bases and J by 5 bases, and 14 bases separated the two germline ends. CDR3 coding DNA: TGTGCCAGCAGCGTCATGGGGGGGCCCAACAATGAGCAGTTCTTC. Translated: CASSVMGGPNNEQFF.

This clone was counted a few times. The rearrangement joins TRBV25-1 to TRBJ1-1; no firm D call. V lost 2 bases and J 7 bases, leaving 11 bases between the germline ends. CDR3 length: 13 residues. Germline V CDR1 and CDR2: MGHDK, SYGVNS. CDR3 residues: CASSEDVAGEAFF. CDR3 in DNA: TGTGCCAGCAGTGAAGATGTAGCAGGTGAAGCTTTCTTT. The variable domain in full, completed from reference TRBV25-1 and TRBJ1-1, reads EADIYQTPRYLVIGTGKKITLECSQTMGHDKMYWYQQDPGMELHLIHYSYGVNSTEKGDLSSESTVSRIRTEHFPLTLESARPSHTSQYLCASSEDVAGEAFFGQGTRLTVV.

CDR3 residues: CASSEVGGPTGEQFF. The CDR3 DNA reads as TGTGCCAGCAGTGAGGTGGGGGGGCCGACGGGTGAGCAGTTCTTC. The chain employs TRBV2 and TRBJ2-1; tentatively, D is TRBD2 (7 bases). V shed 3 bases and J shed 9 bases, with 18 bases lying between them. The CDR3 has 15 residues. CDR1 and CDR2 (germline): SNHLY, FYNNEI.

The V gene is TRBV10-2, the J gene TRBJ2-6; no definite D call. CDR1 WSHSY and CDR2 SAAADI come from the germline V gene. The CDR3 sequence is 15 residues long. The V gene lost 8 bases and the J gene lost 0 bases, with 11 bases spanning the gap. The CDR3 loop is CASRAGNSGANVLTF. The DNA of the CDR3 is TGCGCCAGCCGGGCCGGTAACTCTGGGGCCAACGTCCTGACTTTC.

The gene calls are TRBV7-9 and TRBJ2-3; D perhaps matches TRBD2 (5 bases). Germline V gene data show CDR1 as SEHNR and CDR2 as FQNEAQ (reference sequence). V lost 8 bases, J lost 3 bases, and 12 bases lay in between. The CDR3 is 13 amino acids. The CDR3 DNA is TGTGCCAGCGACCCCGGGGTAACAGATACGCAGTATTTT. Translation gives CASDPGVTDTQYF.

This chain links TRBV6-1 with TRBJ2-6; no definite D call. Germline V gene data show CDR1 as MNHNS and CDR2 as SASEGT. V was clipped by 3 bases and J by 3 bases, with 15 bases between them. The CDR3 extends over 17 amino acids. The CDR3 sequence is CASSEWQDIGGANVLTF. The CDR3 DNA sequence: TGTGCCAGCAGTGAGTGGCAGGATATTGGTGGGGCCAACGTCCTGACTTTC.